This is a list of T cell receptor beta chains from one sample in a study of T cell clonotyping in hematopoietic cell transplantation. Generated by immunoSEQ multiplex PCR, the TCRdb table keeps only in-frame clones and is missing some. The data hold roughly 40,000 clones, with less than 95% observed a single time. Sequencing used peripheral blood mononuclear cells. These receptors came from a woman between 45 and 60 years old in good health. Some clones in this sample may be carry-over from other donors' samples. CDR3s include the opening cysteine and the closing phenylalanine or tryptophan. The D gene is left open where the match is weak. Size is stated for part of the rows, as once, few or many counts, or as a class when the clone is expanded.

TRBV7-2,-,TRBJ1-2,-,CASSSRGGGFGYTF,TGTGCCAGCAGCTCTAGAGGGGGGGGTTTTGGCTACACCTTC
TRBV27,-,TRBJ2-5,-,CASSLLRAGETQYF,TGTGCCAGCAGTTTACTCCGGGCCGGGGAGACCCAGTACTTC
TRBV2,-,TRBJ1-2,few,CASKDRYLLYGYTF,TGTGCCAGCAAGGATCGGTACTTACTCTATGGCTACACCTTC
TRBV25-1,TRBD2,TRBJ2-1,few,CASSEYAPGGNEQFF,TGTGCCAGCAGTGAATACGCGCCGGGGGGTAATGAGCAGTTCTTC
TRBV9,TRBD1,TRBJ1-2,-,CASSFRDRGLNYGYTF,TGTGCCAGCAGCTTCCGCGACAGGGGACTAAACTATGGCTACACCTTC
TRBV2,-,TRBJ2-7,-,CASSLGGQYF,TGTGCCAGCAGTTTGGGGGGGCAGTACTTC
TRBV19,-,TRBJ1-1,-,CATGAAFF,TGTGCCACCGGGGCTGCTTTCTTT
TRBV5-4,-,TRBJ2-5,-,CASTTDGGGRKTQYF,TGTGCCAGCACCACGGATGGAGGGGGGCGAAAGACCCAGTACTTC
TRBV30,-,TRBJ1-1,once,CAWSVGLLTAEAFF,TGTGCCTGGAGTGTCGGACTCTTAACGGCTGAAGCTTTCTTT
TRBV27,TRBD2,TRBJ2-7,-,CAPARGGAQYF,TGTGCCCCGGCGCGGGGGGGGGCCCAGTACTTC
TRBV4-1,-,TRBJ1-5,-,CASSANSDRQMPQHF,TGCGCCAGCAGCGCAAACTCCGACAGGCAAATGCCCCAGCATTTT
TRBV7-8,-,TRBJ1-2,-,CASSFVGAVANYGYTF,TGTGCCAGCAGCTTTGTGGGGGCGGTAGCTAACTATGGCTACACCTTC
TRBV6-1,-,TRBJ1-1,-,CASSVDRSVTEAFF,TGTGCCAGCAGTGTAGACAGGTCTGTCACTGAAGCTTTCTTT
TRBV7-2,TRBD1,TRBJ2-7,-,CASLRTGDYEQYF,TGTGCCAGCCTAAGGACAGGGGACTACGAGCAGTACTTC
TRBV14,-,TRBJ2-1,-,CASSPRGSYNEQFF,TGTGCCAGCAGCCCGAGAGGCTCCTACAATGAGCAGTTCTTC
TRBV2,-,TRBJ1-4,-,CASRGAATNEKLFF,TGTGCCAGCAGAGGGGCAGCAACTAATGAAAAACTGTTTTTT
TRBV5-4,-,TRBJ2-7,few,CASSLGVTTSYEQYF,TGTGCCAGCAGCTTGGGGGTCACTACATCCTACGAGCAGTACTTC
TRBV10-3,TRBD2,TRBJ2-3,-,CAISDRTSGDEADTQYF,TGTGCCATCAGTGATCGGACTAGCGGGGACGAGGCAGATACGCAGTATTTT
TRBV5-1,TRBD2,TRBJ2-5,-,CASSRTSGGFETQYF,TGCGCCAGCAGCCGGACTAGCGGGGGTTTTGAGACCCAGTACTTC
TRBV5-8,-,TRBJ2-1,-,CASSPGQRAVKAQFF,TGTGCCAGCAGCCCCGGACAGCGGGCGGTAAAGGCGCAGTTCTTC
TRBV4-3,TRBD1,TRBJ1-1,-,CASSHSTGMNTEAFF,TGCGCCAGCAGCCATTCGACAGGGATGAACACTGAAGCTTTCTTT
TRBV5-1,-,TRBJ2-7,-,CASSGGKISYEQYF,TGCGCCAGCAGCGGCGGTAAGATCTCCTACGAGCAGTACTTC
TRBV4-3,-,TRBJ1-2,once,CASSQMQPDYGYTF,TGCGCCAGCAGCCAAATGCAGCCGGACTATGGCTACACCTTC
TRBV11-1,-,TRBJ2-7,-,CASSPRLVGVTEQYF,TGTGCCAGCAGCCCGAGACTAGTGGGCGTCACCGAGCAGTACTTC
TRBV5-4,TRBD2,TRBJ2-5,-,CASSLALAGGGRETQYF,TGTGCCAGCAGCTTGGCGCTAGCGGGTGGTGGTAGGGAGACCCAGTACTTC
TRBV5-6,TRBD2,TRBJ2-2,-,CASSFLAGGPGELFF,TGTGCCAGCAGCTTTCTAGCGGGGGGGCCCGGGGAGCTGTTTTTT
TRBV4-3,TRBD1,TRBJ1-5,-,CASSRLTGRLSRSNQPQHF,TGCGCCAGCAGCCGACTGACAGGGAGGCTCTCTCGAAGCAATCAGCCCCAGCATTTT
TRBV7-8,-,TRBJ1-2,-,CASSLSSTANYGYTF,TGTGCCAGCAGCTTATCGTCCACTGCTAACTATGGCTACACCTTC
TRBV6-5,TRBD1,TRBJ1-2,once,CATNQGAVGYTF,TGTGCCACCAACCAGGGGGCTGTCGGCTACACCTTC
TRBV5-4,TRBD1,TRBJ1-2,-,CASSLGDRDYGYTF,TGTGCCAGCAGCTTGGGGGACAGGGACTATGGCTACACCTTC
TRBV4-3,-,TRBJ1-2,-,CASSVGGAGYGYTF,TGCGCCAGCAGCGTGGGTGGTGCCGGATATGGCTACACCTTC
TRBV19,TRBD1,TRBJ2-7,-,CASSGTARSYEQYF,TGTGCCAGTAGCGGGACAGCCAGATCCTACGAGCAGTACTTC
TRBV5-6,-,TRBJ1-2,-,CASSPRIQGGVANYGYTF,TGTGCCAGCAGCCCTAGAATACAGGGAGGGGTAGCTAACTATGGCTACACCTTC
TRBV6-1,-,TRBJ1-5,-,CASSERGHSNQPQHF,TGTGCCAGCAGTGAACGAGGGCATAGCAATCAGCCCCAGCATTTT
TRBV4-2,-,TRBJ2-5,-,CASSQEKYQETQYF,TGTGCCAGCAGCCAAGAAAAATACCAAGAGACCCAGTACTTC
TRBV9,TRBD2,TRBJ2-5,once,CASSVVGAGDETQYF,TGTGCCAGCAGCGTAGTTGGGGCGGGGGATGAGACCCAGTACTTC
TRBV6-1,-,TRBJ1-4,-,CASSESATGAEKLFF,TGTGCCAGCAGTGAATCGGCCACGGGAGCTGAAAAACTGTTTTTT
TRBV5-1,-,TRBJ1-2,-,CASSFDSYYGYTF,TGCGCCAGCAGCTTTGACAGTTATTATGGCTACACCTTC
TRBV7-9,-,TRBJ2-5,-,CASSTETRAGTQYF,TGTGCCAGCAGCACAGAGACTAGAGCAGGGACCCAGTACTTC
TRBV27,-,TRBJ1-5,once,CASSLWGRTDQPQHF,TGTGCCAGCAGTTTATGGGGTCGCACTGATCAGCCCCAGCATTTT
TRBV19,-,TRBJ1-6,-,CASSIDVGAFSPLHF,TGTGCCAGTAGTATCGATGTCGGAGCCTTTTCACCCCTCCACTTT
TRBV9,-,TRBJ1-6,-,CASSAQRNSPLHF,TGTGCCAGCAGCGCACAGAGGAATTCACCCCTCCACTTT
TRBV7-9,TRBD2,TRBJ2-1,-,CASSGASGGNSYNEQFF,TGTGCCAGCAGCGGGGCTAGCGGGGGGAACTCCTACAATGAGCAGTTCTTC
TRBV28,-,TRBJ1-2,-,CASSSRPGSRGYTF,TGTGCCAGCAGTTCAAGACCGGGATCGCGTGGCTACACCTTC
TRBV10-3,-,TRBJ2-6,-,CAIGTLNTNSGANVLTF,TGTGCCATCGGGACACTAAATACGAACTCTGGGGCCAACGTCCTGACTTTC
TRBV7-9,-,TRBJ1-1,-,CASSLRVPGTEAFF,TGTGCCAGCAGCTTACGGGTGCCTGGGACTGAAGCTTTCTTT
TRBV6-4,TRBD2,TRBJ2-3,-,CASSASGGTDTQYF,TGTGCCAGCAGTGCTAGCGGGGGCACAGATACGCAGTATTTT
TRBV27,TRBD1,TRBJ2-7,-,CASSQTGYEQYF,TGTGCCAGCAGTCAGACAGGGTACGAGCAGTACTTC
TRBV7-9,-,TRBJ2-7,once,CASSQNINPGEQYF,TGTGCCAGCAGCCAAAACATCAACCCCGGGGAGCAGTACTTC